These 22 T cell receptor beta chains came from one sample sequenced in a study of T cell repertoires in cytomegalovirus infection. TCRdb independently ran MiXCR on the reads; one entry per CDR3 protein. This sample yields tens of thousands of distinct CDR3 sequences, of which around 21% are seen a single time; 79% belongs to the top ten. For these TCRs, the target antigens are not known. What was sequenced was PBMCs, sequenced either directly or after in vitro stimulation (not recorded which). These receptor sequences come from a human donor in good health (CMV status not recorded). Some clones in this sample may be carry-over from other donors' samples.

This clonotype was counted only a few times. The chain uses TRBV24-1 and TRBJ2-7; a weak D match, TRBD2 (6 bases). CDR1 and CDR2 (germline): KGHDR, SFDVKD. CDR3 length equals 15 residues. Trimming shortened V by 3 bases and J by 5 bases, and 16 bases separated the two germline ends. CDR3 bases: TGTGCCACCAGTGATCCCCGGGGGATAGGGAACGAGCAGTACTTC. Protein sequence: CATSDPRGIGNEQYF.

V and J are TRBV28 and TRBJ1-1; D call uncertain. Trimming took 5 bases from V and 9 from J, leaving 7 bases between them. The CDR3 totals 10 residues. CDR1 MDHEN and CDR2 SYDVKM come from the germline V gene. CDR3 nucleotides: TGTGCCAGCAGTCAGACTCAAGCTTTCTTT. Its translation: CASSQTQAFF.

This clonotype occurred a few times. V gene TRBV20-1 combines with J gene TRBJ2-7, with TRBD2 matching over 9 bases. Germline loops: CDR1 DFQATT, CDR2 SNEGSKA (reference sequence). The CDR3 length is 15 residues. J was trimmed by 7 bases and V by 6 bases; bases with no gene match: 16. CDR3 sequence reads: CSASRPTSGLPEQYF. CDR3 DNA sequence: TGCAGTGCCAGCCGTCCGACTAGCGGATTACCTGAGCAGTACTTC.

This clonotype was seen more than once but under ten times. The rearrangement uses TRBV4-1 and TRBJ2-2; no firm D call. The CDR3 sequence is 15 residues long. The V end lost 0 bases, the J end lost 2 bases, and 7 bases lay between the germline ends. Germline-derived CDR1 and CDR2 are MGHRA and YSYEKL. Written as DNA, the CDR3 is TGCGCCAGCAGCCAAGAGGGATCCAACACCGGGGAGCTGTTTTTT. It encodes CASSQEGSNTGELFF.

This clonotype was found a few times. This chain links TRBV7-2 with TRBJ2-5, with D unresolved. CDR3 length: 14 amino acids. The germline V gene has CDR1 SGHTA and CDR2 FQGNSA. The V gene lost 1 base and the J gene lost 7 bases, with 13 bases spanning the gap. CDR3 bases: TGTGCCAGCAGCTTAGGGTTTGGGGAAGGGACCCAGTACTTC. Protein: CASSLGFGEGTQYF.

The DNA for the CDR3 is TGTGCCAGCAGTCTCCCTGGAAACAACTATGGCTACACCTTC. Protein sequence: CASSLPGNNYGYTF. The chain links TRBV28 to TRBJ1-2, with unresolved D. V dropped 5 bases and J dropped 2 bases, with 12 bases sitting between them. Per the germline V gene, CDR1 is MDHEN and CDR2 is SYDVKM. The CDR3 totals 14 residues.

This clonotype was seen at least ten times. The chain couples TRBV6-1 to TRBJ2-7; perhaps TRBD2 as D (5 bases). V was trimmed by 6 bases and J by 5 bases, leaving 17 bases between them. Looked up from germline, CDR1 is MNHNS and CDR2 is SASEGT. This CDR3 is built from 14 residues. Here the CDR3 reads CASSPLDSGNEQYF. The CDR3 DNA follows: TGTGCCAGCAGCCCCTTGGACTCCGGGAACGAGCAGTACTTC.

This clonotype occurred a few times. The V and J genes are TRBV5-1 and TRBJ2-1; TRBD2 is a possible D gene (6 bases). The CDR3 totals 12 residues. V shed 4 bases and J shed 15 bases, with 17 bases lying between them. Germline CDR1 is SGHRS and CDR2 is YFSETQ. DNA for the CDR3: TGCGCCAGCAGCGCTATAGCGGAGGGGCGGTTCTTC. Protein: CASSAIAEGRFF.

This clonotype was seen a handful of times. The V and J genes are TRBV28 and TRBJ2-1, with 7 nucleotides matching TRBD2. Germline V gene data show CDR1 as MDHEN and CDR2 as SYDVKM. This CDR3 comprises 15 residues. Trimming at V came to 5 bases and at J to 7 bases, leaving 11 bases not matched to a gene. Written as DNA, the CDR3 is TGTGCCAGCAGTCTCTTTGGAGGGACTACTAATGAGCAGTTCTTC. It codes for CASSLFGGTTNEQFF.

In this sample, this clonotype turned up a few times. V is TRBV2 and J is TRBJ1-5; the match to TRBD1 covers 8 bases. The CDR3 extends over 15 amino acids. Trimming at V came to 6 bases and at J to 1 base, leaving 5 bases not matched to a gene. Germline values: CDR1 SNHLY, CDR2 FYNNEI. This CDR3 reads CASREGQVSNQPQHF. The CDR3 region has the DNA TGTGCCAGCAGGGAGGGACAGGTGAGCAATCAGCCCCAGCATTTT.

The rearrangement links TRBV15 to TRBJ2-3; D gene uncertain. Looked up from germline, CDR1 is LNHNV and CDR2 is YYDKDF (reference sequence). The CDR3 runs 16 residues. The V end lost 2 bases, the J end lost 6 bases, and 18 bases lay between the germline ends. CDR3 DNA sequence: TGTGCCACCAGCAGAAACCCAGGCACCCTGGCCGATACGCAGTATTTT. This gives the protein CATSRNPGTLADTQYF.

This clonotype turned up a few times. The chain joins TRBV5-4 to TRBJ2-3, with D possibly called TRBD1 or TRBD2 (5 bases each). The germline V gene encodes CDR1 SGHNT and CDR2 YYREEE (reference sequence). Trimming took off 9 bases at V and 1 base at J, with 18 bases between the two ends. This CDR3 spans 15 amino acids. The CDR3 spells CATNQPGRRTDTQYF. The DNA for the CDR3 is TGTGCCACGAATCAACCGGGACGGCGCACAGATACGCAGTATTTT.

This clonotype turned up a few times. The chain is built from TRBV29-1 and TRBJ2-5; 11 nucleotides align to TRBD2. The CDR3 runs to 14 residues. The V segment lost 3 bases and the J segment 1 base; nucleotides outside the gene matches: 1. From germline, CDR1 is SQVTM and CDR2 ANQGSEA. CDR3 sequence (DNA): TGCAGCGTTGAGGGGACTAGCGGCCAAGAGACCCAGTACTTC. The encoded protein is CSVEGTSGQETQYF.

The chain joins TRBV7-9 to TRBJ1-2; D may be TRBD1 (5 bases). Germline V CDR1 and CDR2: SEHNR, FQNEAQ (reference sequence). The ends were cut back, 5 bases at V and 5 bases at J, with 24 bases in the middle. This CDR3 is built from 17 residues. CDR3 residues: CASSPKFMGGREYGYTF. In DNA, the CDR3 is TGTGCCAGCAGCCCGAAGTTCATGGGGGGAAGGGAGTATGGCTACACCTTC.

The chain combines TRBV30 with TRBJ1-2; D not resolved. With 0 bases removed from V and 2 bases from J, the gap between germline ends came to 7 bases. Looked up from germline, CDR1 is GTSNPN and CDR2 is SVGIG (reference sequence). The length of the CDR3 is 13 residues. The CDR3 bases are TGTGCCTGGAGTGTACCAGCAAACTATGGCTACACCTTC. Amino acid sequence: CAWSVPANYGYTF.

V gene TRBV4-1 combines with J gene TRBJ1-5; 9 nucleotides match TRBD1. Germline lookup yields CDR1 MGHRA and CDR2 YSYEKL. V was clipped by 3 bases and J by 4 bases; unmatched bases: 7. The CDR3 covers 16 residues. Here the CDR3 reads CASSQGQGPKNQPQHF. In DNA, the CDR3 is TGCGCCAGCAGCCAGGGACAGGGACCGAAGAATCAGCCCCAGCATTTT.

At least ten counts were recorded for this clonotype. The CDR3, as DNA: TGTGCCAGCAGCTTAGGGACAGGTCGCTCTGGAAACACCATATATTTT. It translates to CASSLGTGRSGNTIYF. The V gene is TRBV7-6, the J gene TRBJ1-3; 7 nucleotides line up with TRBD1. In germline, CDR1 is SGHVS, CDR2 FNYEAQ. There are 16 residues in the CDR3. V gave up 1 base and J gave up 0 bases; unmatched junction bases: 3.

V is TRBV7-9 and J is TRBJ1-4; D gene unclear. V was trimmed by 1 base and J by 3 bases, leaving 15 bases between them. Germline V gene sequence: CDR1 SEHNR, CDR2 FQNEAQ (reference sequence). CDR3 size: 17 residues. The CDR3 coding sequence is TGTGCCAGCAGCTTAGAAAAGCCCCCTCCGGCTAATGAAAAACTGTTTTTT. Translation gives CASSLEKPPPANEKLFF.

V usage is TRBV7-9 and J usage is TRBJ1-1, with 7 bases fitting TRBD1. In germline, CDR1 is SEHNR, CDR2 FQNEAQ (reference sequence). The CDR3 totals 18 residues. V gave up 2 bases and J gave up 1 base; unmatched junction bases: 13. DNA of the CDR3: TGTGCCAGCAGCTTACCTGGGCCCAGGGGGAGCGCGAACACTGAAGCTTTCTTT. Its translation is CASSLPGPRGSANTEAFF.

This clonotype showed up many times. The CDR3 protein is CASSLRDRGSGNTIYF. CDR3 DNA: TGTGCCAGCAGCTTAAGGGACAGGGGATCTGGAAACACCATATATTTT. The chain uses TRBV7-6 and TRBJ1-3; 10 nucleotides line up with TRBD1. The CDR3 has 16 amino acids. Unmatched junction bases numbered 2, after V lost 2 bases and J lost 1 base. CDR1 and CDR2 (germline): SGHVS, FNYEAQ.

The V call is TRBV5-4, the J call TRBJ2-6; D is perhaps TRBD1 (5 bases). CDR3 length: 17 residues. The germline CDR1 and CDR2 sequences are SGHNT and YYREEE (reference sequence). V lost 6 bases, J lost 0 bases, and 16 bases lay in between. The CDR3 here is CASNQHRLSSGANVLTF. The CDR3 DNA is TGTGCCAGCAATCAACACAGGTTGAGCTCTGGGGCCAACGTCCTGACTTTC.

The table lists this clonotype with a few counts. The chain joins TRBV2 to TRBJ2-1; unclear D gene. Germline CDR1 SNHLY, CDR2 FYNNEI. The V end lost 6 bases, the J end lost 0 bases, and 12 bases lay between the germline ends. The CDR3 has 15 amino acids. The CDR3 region has the DNA TGTGCCAGCAGGGCCCTCCTTAACTCCTACAATGAGCAGTTCTTC. Translated: CASRALLNSYNEQFF.